A selection of T cell receptor beta chains follows, all from one sample in a study of post-analysis software for immune sequencing data. A single record per CDR3 protein comes from TCRdb applying MiXCR to the PCR reads. The table records some 260,000 distinct CDR3 sequences, 35% to 40% of them present only once. The specimen sequenced was blood. The receptors derive from a girl between 5 and 17 years old with multiple sclerosis. CDR3s include the opening cysteine and the closing phenylalanine or tryptophan. A D gene is named only where the DNA matches it firmly. For some rows the clone size is stated as once, few or many, or as a class when expanded; others skip it.

CDR3 DNA	CDR3 protein	clone size	D gene	V gene	J gene
TGTGCCACCAGCACGGGACGGGACGTTTACGATGAGCAGTTCTTC	CATSTGRDVYDEQFF	few	-	TRBV15	TRBJ2-1
TGCAGCGGAAAGGACAGGGACCAGTATTTT	CSGKDRDQYF	many	TRBD1	TRBV29-1	TRBJ2-3
TGCGCCAGCAGCCCAGGGACAGGGGGCGATGGCTACACCTTC	CASSPGTGGDGYTF	-	TRBD1	TRBV5-1	TRBJ1-2
TGTGCCAGCAGTGAAGCGCCCAATCGGGTGCGGAACACTGAAGCTTTCTTT	CASSEAPNRVRNTEAFF	-	-	TRBV6-1	TRBJ1-1
TGTGCCAGCAGCTTAGGACCTCCGGGACTTCATGAGCAGTACTTC	CASSLGPPGLHEQYF	-	-	TRBV13	TRBJ2-5
TGCAGCGCAGGACAAGGTCGACAGGCCGAGCCTCAGAATGAAAAACTGTTTTTT	CSAGQGRQAEPQNEKLFF	many	-	TRBV29-1	TRBJ1-4
TGCAGTGCTAGGCGAGGCGCTAACCAAGAGACCCAGTACTTC	CSARRGANQETQYF	many	-	TRBV20-1	TRBJ2-5
TGCAGTGCTCCCATCCCTGGGCGCAGGTTGGGCAGAAGCAATCAGCCCCAGCATTTT	CSAPIPGRRLGRSNQPQHF	many	-	TRBV20-1	TRBJ1-5
TGCAGCGTTGAAGATGATCCCACAGATACGCAGTATTTT	CSVEDDPTDTQYF	-	-	TRBV29-1	TRBJ2-3
TGCGCCAGCAGCTTGGCCTTGGGGGCGGGAGGGCCCAATGAGCAGTTCTTC	CASSLALGAGGPNEQFF	many	TRBD2	TRBV5-1	TRBJ2-1
TGTGCCAGCAGTGAATTCGTGAGAAGCTCCTACAATGAGCAGTTCTTC	CASSEFVRSSYNEQFF	many	-	TRBV6-1	TRBJ2-1
TGTGCCACCAGCAGAGAAGGGACTAGCGCGGGCGAGCAGTTCTTC	CATSREGTSAGEQFF	-	TRBD2	TRBV15	TRBJ2-1
TGTGCCAGCTTTTCCGAAGGCCTAAACACCGGGGAGCTGTTTTTT	CASFSEGLNTGELFF	few	-	TRBV6-6	TRBJ2-2
TGTGCCAGCCGGGGTCTTGACAGGTCCCGAGGGGCTGGGGCCAACGTCCTGACTTTC	CASRGLDRSRGAGANVLTF	many	-	TRBV27	TRBJ2-6
TGTGCCAGCAGTTTTCCTCCGGGGACGATGAACACCGGGGAGCTGTTTTTT	CASSFPPGTMNTGELFF	-	-	TRBV11-2	TRBJ2-2
TGCGCCAGCAGCTTGGCCCCCGACGGGCGAGATACGCAGTATTTT	CASSLAPDGRDTQYF	many	-	TRBV5-1	TRBJ2-3
TGCGCCAGCAGTCCCACCGGAGGGGGCTCCTATGGCTACACCTTC	CASSPTGGGSYGYTF	-	TRBD1	TRBV5-1	TRBJ1-2
TGCAGCGTTGACCGGACAGGTGTCAATGAGCAGTTCTTC	CSVDRTGVNEQFF	many	TRBD1	TRBV29-1	TRBJ2-1
TGCAGTGCTAGAGATTCGGGTGGCTACACCTTC	CSARDSGGYTF	-	-	TRBV20-1	TRBJ1-2
TGTGCCAGCAGCCAAGAACGTCGTCCTCCCGGAGGCTACACCTTC	CASSQERRPPGGYTF	few	-	TRBV14	TRBJ1-2
TGTGCCAGCAGTGAAGGCGGCAGTTTAGCCGGGGAGCTGTTTTTT	CASSEGGSLAGELFF	-	-	TRBV2	TRBJ2-2
TGCAGTGCTGAGGGAGGGGGGCAGACCCAGTACTTC	CSAEGGGQTQYF	-	-	TRBV20-1	TRBJ2-5
TGTGCCAGCAGCTTAACGCGGGGGGGCAGCACAGATGCGCAGTATTTT	CASSLTRGGSTDAQYF	few	TRBD2	TRBV11-2	TRBJ2-3
TGTGCCACCGGACGTGCCGGGGCAGAGACCCAGTACTTC	CATGRAGAETQYF	many	-	TRBV24-1	TRBJ2-5
TGTGCCAGCAGTGGCTTAGGGAATGAGCAGTTCTTC	CASSGLGNEQFF	many	-	TRBV12-3/TRBV12-4	TRBJ2-1
TGTGCCGGCAGCCGATTCGGTTTGACTAGCGGGGGAACCGGGAAGCTGTTTTTT	CAGSRFGLTSGGTGKLFF	few	TRBD2	TRBV7-6	TRBJ2-2
TGCAGCGTTGAAGGCCTAGCAAATGATCAGTTCTTC	CSVEGLANDQFF	many	-	TRBV29-1	TRBJ2-1
TGTGCCAGTACCTCCCTCGGGCAGGGGATGAGGAAGCCCCAGCATTTT	CASTSLGQGMRKPQHF	-	-	TRBV19	TRBJ1-5
TGTGCCAGCAGCATTTCGCGGGAGGTGGAGACCCAGTACTTC	CASSISREVETQYF	many	TRBD2	TRBV12-3/TRBV12-4	TRBJ2-5
TGCAGTGCTGGAAGGGGGCGGGGCCTCCAAGAGACCCAGTACTTC	CSAGRGRGLQETQYF	many	-	TRBV20-1	TRBJ2-5
TGCGCCAGCAGCTTTGGATGGGACAGGGATTACTATGGCTACACCTTC	CASSFGWDRDYYGYTF	once	TRBD1	TRBV5-1	TRBJ1-2
TGCGCCAGCAGCTTGGCCGAGGGGCTCAGCACTGAAGCTTTCTTT	CASSLAEGLSTEAFF	many	-	TRBV5-1	TRBJ1-1
TGTGCCAGCAGTTCCCCCCCGGACGGGTCCTACGAGCAGTACTTC	CASSSPPDGSYEQYF	few	-	TRBV28	TRBJ2-7
TGTGCCACCAGCAGAGATGCAGGCAGGAGCGGGGGGAGTTACGAGCAGTACTTC	CATSRDAGRSGGSYEQYF	-	TRBD2	TRBV15	TRBJ2-7
TGCGCCAGCAGCACCGAGGGGGGAAAAAAGCCCCAGCATTTT	CASSTEGGKKPQHF	-	-	TRBV5-1	TRBJ1-5
TGTGCCAGCAGCTTGACCTACAATGAGCAGTACTTC	CASSLTYNEQYF	-	-	TRBV7-9	TRBJ2-7
TGCAGTGCTAGAGGGGTGAACACCGGGGAGCTGTTTTTT	CSARGVNTGELFF	few	-	TRBV20-1	TRBJ2-2
TGTGCCAGCAGCCATGGGACTAGCGGGACGGGAGATACGCAGTATTTT	CASSHGTSGTGDTQYF	many	TRBD2	TRBV7-6	TRBJ2-3
TGCGCCAGCAGCTCGGGACTTCCGAGCTCCTACAATGAGCAGTTCTTC	CASSSGLPSSYNEQFF	many	-	TRBV5-1	TRBJ2-1
TGTGCCAGCACAGGGGTCAGCAATCAGCCCCAGCATTTT	CASTGVSNQPQHF	-	-	TRBV2	TRBJ1-5
TGTGCCAGCAGCGCCGCTAGCGGGAGGGCCGAGTTCTTC	CASSAASGRAEFF	many	TRBD2	TRBV7-6	TRBJ2-1
TGTGCCGGCAGCCTTGGTGGAGGGACTATTCCGTTCTTC	CAGSLGGGTIPFF	-	TRBD2	TRBV3-1	TRBJ2-1
TGTGCCAGCAGCGGACAGGTTTTTAGTGGCTACACCTTC	CASSGQVFSGYTF	-	TRBD1	TRBV5-6	TRBJ1-2
TGCGCCAGCAGCTTGGTTGGGGGAGCGTCGGATACGCAGTATTTT	CASSLVGGASDTQYF	-	-	TRBV5-1	TRBJ2-3
TGTGCCAGCAGTTACGGTGGCAGCCGAAGCTCCTACAATGAGCAGTACTTC	CASSYGGSRSSYNEQYF	-	-	TRBV6-6	TRBJ2-7
TGCAGCGTTGAAGATCTCAATGACTGGGCTTTCTTT	CSVEDLNDWAFF	-	-	TRBV29-1	TRBJ1-1
TGCAGTGCTAGTGAAGGGTCCTCACCCCTCCACTTT	CSASEGSSPLHF	few	-	TRBV20-1	TRBJ1-6
TGTGCCTGGAGTCCCAGGCAAGAGACCCAGTACTTC	CAWSPRQETQYF	few	-	TRBV30	TRBJ2-5
TGCAGTGCTAGAGATCAGGGGGATGAGCAGTGCTTC	CSARDQGDEQCF	-	TRBD1	TRBV20-1	TRBJ2-1